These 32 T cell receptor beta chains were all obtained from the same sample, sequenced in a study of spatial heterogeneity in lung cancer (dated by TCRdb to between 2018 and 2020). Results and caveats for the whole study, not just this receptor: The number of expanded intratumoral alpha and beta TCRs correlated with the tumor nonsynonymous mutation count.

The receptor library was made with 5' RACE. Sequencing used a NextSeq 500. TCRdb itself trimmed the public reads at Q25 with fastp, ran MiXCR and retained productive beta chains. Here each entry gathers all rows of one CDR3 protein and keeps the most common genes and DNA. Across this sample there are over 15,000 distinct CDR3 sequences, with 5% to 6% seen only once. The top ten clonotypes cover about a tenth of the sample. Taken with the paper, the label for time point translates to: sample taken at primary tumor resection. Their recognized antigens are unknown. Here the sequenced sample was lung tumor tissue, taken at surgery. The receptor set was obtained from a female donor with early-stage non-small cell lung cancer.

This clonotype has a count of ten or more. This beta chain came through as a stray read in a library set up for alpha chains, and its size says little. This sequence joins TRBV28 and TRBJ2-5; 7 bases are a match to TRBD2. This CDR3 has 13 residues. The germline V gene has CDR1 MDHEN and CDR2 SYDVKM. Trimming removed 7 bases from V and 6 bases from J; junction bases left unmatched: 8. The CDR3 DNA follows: TGTGCCAGCATGGGGGGGACGACGAAGACCCAGTACTTC. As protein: CASMGGTTKTQYF.

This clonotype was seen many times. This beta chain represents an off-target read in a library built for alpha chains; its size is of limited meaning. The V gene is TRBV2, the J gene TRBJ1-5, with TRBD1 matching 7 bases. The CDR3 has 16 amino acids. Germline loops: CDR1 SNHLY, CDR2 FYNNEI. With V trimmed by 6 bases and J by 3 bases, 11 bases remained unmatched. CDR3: CASSASGGNYNQPQHF. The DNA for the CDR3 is TGTGCCAGCAGCGCTTCAGGGGGGAACTACAATCAGCCCCAGCATTTT.

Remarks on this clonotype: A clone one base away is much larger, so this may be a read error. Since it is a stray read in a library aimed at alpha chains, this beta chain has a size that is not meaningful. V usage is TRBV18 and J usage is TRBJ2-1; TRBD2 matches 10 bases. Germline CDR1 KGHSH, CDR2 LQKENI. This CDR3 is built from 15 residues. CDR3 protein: CASSPASGSGNKQFF. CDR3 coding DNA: TGTGCCAGCTCACCGGCTAGCGGGAGTGGCAATAAGCAGTTCTTC.

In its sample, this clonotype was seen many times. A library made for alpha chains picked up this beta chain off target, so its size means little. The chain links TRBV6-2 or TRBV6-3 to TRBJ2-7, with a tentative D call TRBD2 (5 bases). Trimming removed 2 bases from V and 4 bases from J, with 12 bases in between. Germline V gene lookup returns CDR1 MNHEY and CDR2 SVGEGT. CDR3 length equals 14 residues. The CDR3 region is CASSYRASSYEQYF. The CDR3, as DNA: TGTGCCAGCAGTTACCGAGCTAGCTCATACGAGCAGTACTTC.

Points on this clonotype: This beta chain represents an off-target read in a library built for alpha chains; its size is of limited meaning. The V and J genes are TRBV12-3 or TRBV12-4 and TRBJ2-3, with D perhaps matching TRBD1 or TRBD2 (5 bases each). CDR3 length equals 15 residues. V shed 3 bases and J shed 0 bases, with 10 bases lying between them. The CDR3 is CASSFGDPSTDTQYF. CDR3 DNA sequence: TGTGCCAGCAGTTTTGGGGACCCTAGCACAGATACGCAGTATTTT.

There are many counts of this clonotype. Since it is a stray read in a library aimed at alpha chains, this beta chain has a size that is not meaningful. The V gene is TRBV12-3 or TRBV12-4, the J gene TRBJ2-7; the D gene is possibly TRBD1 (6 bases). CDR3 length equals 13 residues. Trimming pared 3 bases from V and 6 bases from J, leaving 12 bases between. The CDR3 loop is CASSLYREREQYF. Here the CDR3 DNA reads TGTGCCAGCAGTTTGTACAGGGAGCGCGAGCAGTACTTC.

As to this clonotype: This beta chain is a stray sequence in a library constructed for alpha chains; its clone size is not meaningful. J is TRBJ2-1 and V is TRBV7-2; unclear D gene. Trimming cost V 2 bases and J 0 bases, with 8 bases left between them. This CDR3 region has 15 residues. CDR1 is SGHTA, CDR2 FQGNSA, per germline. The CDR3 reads CASSLLMNSYNEQFF. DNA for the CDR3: TGTGCCAGCAGCTTACTAATGAACTCCTACAATGAGCAGTTCTTC.

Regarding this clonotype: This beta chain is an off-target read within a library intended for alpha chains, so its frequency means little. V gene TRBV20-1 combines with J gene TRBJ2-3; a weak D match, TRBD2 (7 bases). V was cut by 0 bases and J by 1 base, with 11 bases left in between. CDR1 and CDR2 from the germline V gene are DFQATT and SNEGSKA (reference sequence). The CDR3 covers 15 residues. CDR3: CSARDGGAGTDTQYF. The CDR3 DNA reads TGCAGTGCTAGAGATGGGGGGGCAGGCACAGATACGCAGTATTTT.

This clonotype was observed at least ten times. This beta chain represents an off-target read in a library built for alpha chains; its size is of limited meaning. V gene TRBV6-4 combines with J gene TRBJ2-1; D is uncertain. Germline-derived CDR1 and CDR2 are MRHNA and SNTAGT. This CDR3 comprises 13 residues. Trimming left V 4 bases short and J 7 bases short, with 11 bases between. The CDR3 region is CASSGSEVNEQFF. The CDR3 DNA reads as TGTGCCAGCAGTGGTTCTGAAGTGAATGAGCAGTTCTTC.

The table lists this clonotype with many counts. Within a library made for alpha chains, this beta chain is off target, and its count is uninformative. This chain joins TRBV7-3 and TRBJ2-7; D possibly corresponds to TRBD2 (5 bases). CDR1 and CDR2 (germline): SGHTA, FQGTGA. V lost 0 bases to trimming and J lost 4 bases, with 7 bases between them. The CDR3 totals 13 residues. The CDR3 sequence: CASSLTGGYEQYF. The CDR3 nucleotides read TGTGCCAGCAGCTTAACGGGCGGGTACGAGCAGTACTTC.

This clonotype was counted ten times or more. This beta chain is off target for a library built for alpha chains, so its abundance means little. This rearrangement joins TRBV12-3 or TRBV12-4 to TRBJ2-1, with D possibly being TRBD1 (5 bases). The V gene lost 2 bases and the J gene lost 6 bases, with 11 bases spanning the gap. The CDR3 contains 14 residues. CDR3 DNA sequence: TGTGCCAGCAGTTTACCCCAGGGTGGCAATGAGCAGTTCTTC. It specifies CASSLPQGGNEQFF.

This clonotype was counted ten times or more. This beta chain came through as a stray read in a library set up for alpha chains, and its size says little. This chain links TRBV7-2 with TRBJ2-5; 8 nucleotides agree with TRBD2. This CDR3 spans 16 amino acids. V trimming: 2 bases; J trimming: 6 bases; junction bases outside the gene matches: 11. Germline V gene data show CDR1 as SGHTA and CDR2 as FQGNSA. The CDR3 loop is CASSLLSGLAVQTQYF. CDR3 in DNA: TGTGCCAGCAGCTTATTGTCTGGACTAGCTGTACAGACCCAGTACTTC.

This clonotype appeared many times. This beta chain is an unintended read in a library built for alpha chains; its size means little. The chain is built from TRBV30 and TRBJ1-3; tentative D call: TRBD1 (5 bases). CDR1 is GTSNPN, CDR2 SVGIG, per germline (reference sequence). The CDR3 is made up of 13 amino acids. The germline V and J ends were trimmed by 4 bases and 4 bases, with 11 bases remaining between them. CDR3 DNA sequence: TGTGCCTGGAATCAGGGCGCGGGAAACACCATATATTTT. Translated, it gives CAWNQGAGNTIYF.

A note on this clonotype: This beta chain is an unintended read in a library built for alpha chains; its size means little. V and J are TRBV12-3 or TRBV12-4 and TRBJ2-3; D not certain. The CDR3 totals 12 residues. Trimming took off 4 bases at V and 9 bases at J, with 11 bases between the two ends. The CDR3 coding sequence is TGTGCCAGCAGTTCGATATCCAGAACGCAGTATTTT. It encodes CASSSISRTQYF.

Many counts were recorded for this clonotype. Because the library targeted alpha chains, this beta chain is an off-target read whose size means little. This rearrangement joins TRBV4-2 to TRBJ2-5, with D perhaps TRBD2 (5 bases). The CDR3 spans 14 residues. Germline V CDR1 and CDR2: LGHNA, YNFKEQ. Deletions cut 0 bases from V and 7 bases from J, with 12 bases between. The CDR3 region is CASSQELARRTQYF. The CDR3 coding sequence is TGTGCCAGCAGCCAAGAGTTAGCGCGTCGGACCCAGTACTTC.

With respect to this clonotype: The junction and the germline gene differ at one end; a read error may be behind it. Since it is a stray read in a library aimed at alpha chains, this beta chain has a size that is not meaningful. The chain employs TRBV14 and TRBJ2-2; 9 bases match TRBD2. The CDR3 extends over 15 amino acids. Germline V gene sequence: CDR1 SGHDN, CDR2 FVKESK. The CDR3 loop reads CASSRGLAKTGELFF. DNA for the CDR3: TGTGCCAGCAGCCGTGGACTAGCGAAGACCGGGGAGCTGTTTTTT.

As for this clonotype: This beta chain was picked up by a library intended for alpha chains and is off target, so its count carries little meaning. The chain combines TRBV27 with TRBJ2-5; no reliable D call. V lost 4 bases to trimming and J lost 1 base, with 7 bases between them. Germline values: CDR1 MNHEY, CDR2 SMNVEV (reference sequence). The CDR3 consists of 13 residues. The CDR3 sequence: CASSSRPQETQYF. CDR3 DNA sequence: TGTGCCAGCAGTTCCCGACCCCAAGAGACCCAGTACTTC.

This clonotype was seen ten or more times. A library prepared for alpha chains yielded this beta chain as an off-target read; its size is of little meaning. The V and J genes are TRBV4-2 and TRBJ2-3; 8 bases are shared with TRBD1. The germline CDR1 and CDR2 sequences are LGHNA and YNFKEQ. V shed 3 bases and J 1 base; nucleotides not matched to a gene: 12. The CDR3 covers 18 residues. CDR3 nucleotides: TGTGCCAGCAGCCAGCGTCAGGGGGCACGGATTGGCACAGATACGCAGTATTTT. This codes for CASSQRQGARIGTDTQYF.

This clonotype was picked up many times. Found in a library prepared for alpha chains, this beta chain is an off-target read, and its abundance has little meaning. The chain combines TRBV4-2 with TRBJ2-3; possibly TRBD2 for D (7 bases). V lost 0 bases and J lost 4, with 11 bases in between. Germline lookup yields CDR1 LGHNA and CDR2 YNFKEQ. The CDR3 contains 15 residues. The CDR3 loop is CASSQDGGGADTQYF. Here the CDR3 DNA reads TGTGCCAGCAGCCAAGATGGGGGGGGCGCAGATACGCAGTATTTT.

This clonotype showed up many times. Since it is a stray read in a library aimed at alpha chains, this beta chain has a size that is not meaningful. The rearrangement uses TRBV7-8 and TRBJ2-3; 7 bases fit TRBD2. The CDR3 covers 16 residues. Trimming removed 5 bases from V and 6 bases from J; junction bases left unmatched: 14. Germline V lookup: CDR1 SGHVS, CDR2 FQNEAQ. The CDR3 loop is CASSPPTSRPRDTQYF. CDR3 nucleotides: TGTGCCAGCAGCCCCCCGACTAGCCGCCCCCGGGATACGCAGTATTTT.

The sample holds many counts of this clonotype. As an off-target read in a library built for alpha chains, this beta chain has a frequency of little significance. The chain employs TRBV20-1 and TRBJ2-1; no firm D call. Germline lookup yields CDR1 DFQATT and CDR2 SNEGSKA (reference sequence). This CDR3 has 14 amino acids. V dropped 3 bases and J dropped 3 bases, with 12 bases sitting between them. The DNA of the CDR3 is TGCAGTGCTAGTGGGAAAGAGCACTACAATGAGCAGTTCTTC. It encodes CSASGKEHYNEQFF.

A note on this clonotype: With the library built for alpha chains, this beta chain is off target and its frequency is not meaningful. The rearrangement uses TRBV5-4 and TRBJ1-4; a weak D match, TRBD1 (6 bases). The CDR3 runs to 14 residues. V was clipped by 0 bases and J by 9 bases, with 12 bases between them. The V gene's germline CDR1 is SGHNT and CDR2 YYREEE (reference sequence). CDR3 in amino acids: CASSLAGAAKKLFF. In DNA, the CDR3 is TGTGCCAGCAGCTTGGCGGGGGCGGCGAAAAAACTGTTTTTT.

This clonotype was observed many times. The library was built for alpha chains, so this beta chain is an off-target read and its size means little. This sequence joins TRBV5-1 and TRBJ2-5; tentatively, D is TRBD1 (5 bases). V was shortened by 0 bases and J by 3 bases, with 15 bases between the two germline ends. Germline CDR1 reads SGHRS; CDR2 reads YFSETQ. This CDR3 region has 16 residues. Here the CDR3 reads CASSLGMSPQEETQYF. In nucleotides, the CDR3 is TGCGCCAGCAGCTTGGGTATGAGCCCACAGGAAGAGACCCAGTACTTC. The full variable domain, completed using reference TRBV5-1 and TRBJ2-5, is KAGVTQTPRYLIKTRGQQVTLSCSPISGHRSVSWYQQTPGQGLQFLFEYFSETQRNKGNFPGRFSGRQFSNSRSEMNVSTLELGDSALYLCASSLGMSPQEETQYFGPGTRLLVL.

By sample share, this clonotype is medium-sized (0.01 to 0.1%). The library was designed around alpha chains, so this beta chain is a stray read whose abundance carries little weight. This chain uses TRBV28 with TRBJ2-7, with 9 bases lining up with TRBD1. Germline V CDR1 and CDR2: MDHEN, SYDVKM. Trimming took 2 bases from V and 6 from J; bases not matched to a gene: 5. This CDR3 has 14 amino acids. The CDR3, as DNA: TGTGCCAGCAGTTTACCCGGACAGGGGCGCGAGCAGTACTTC. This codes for CASSLPGQGREQYF.

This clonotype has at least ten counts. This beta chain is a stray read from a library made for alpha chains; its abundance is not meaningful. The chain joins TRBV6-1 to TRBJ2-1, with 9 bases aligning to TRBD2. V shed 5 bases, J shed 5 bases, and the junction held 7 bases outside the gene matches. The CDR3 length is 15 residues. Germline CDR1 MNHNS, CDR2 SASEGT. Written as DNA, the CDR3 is TGTGCCAGCAGTAAAGGGGCTAGCGGGAACAATGAGCAGTTCTTC. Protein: CASSKGASGNNEQFF.

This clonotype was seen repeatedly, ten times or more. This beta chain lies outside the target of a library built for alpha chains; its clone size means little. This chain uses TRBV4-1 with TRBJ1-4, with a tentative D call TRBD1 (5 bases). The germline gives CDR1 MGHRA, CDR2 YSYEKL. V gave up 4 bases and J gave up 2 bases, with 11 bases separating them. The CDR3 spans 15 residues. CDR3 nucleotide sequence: TGCGCCAGCAGCCCTGAGACAGCGACTAATGAAAAACTGTTTTTT. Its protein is CASSPETATNEKLFF.

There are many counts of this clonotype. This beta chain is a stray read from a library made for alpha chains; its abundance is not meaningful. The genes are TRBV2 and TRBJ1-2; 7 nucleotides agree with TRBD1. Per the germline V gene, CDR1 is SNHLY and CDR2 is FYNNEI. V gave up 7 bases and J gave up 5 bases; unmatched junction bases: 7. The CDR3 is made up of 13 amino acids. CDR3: CASTGQDFYGYTF. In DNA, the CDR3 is TGTGCCAGCACAGGACAGGACTTTTATGGCTACACCTTC.

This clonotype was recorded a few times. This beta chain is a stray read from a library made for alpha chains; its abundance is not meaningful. The CDR3 DNA sequence: TGTGCCAGCGGCTGGGGGGAGTTAATAGATACGCAGTATTTT. Encoded protein: CASGWGELIDTQYF. The rearrangement uses TRBV6-1 and TRBJ2-3, with a possible D match to TRBD2 (6 bases). The CDR3 is made up of 14 amino acids. Germline CDR1 and CDR2: MNHNS and SASEGT. V gave up 8 bases and J gave up 5 bases, with 17 bases separating them.

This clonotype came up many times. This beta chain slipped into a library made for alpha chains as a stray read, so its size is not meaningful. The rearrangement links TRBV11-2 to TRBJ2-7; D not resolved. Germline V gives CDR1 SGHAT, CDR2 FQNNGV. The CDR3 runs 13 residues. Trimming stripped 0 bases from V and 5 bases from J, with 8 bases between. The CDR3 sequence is CASSLDTANEQYF. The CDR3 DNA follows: TGTGCCAGCAGCTTAGATACAGCTAACGAGCAGTACTTC.

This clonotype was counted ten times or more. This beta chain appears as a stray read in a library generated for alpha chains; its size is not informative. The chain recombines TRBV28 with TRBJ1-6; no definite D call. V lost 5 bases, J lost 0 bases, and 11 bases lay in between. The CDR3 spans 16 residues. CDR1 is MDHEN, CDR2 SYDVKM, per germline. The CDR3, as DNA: TGTGCCAGCAGTCCTCTAGGAGGCTCCTATAATTCACCCCTCCACTTT. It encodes CASSPLGGSYNSPLHF.

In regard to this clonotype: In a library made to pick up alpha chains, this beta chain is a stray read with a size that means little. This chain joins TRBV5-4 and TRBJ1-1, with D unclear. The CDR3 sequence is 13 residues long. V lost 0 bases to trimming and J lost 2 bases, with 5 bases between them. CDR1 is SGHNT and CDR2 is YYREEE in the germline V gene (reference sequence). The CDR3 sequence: CASSLAANTEAFF. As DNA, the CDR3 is TGTGCCAGCAGCTTGGCCGCTAACACTGAAGCTTTCTTT.

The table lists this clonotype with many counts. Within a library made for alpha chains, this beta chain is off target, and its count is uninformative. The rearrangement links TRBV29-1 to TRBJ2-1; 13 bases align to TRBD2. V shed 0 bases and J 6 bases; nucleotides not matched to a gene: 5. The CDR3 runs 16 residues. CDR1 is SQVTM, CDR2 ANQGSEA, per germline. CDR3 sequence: CSVEDPGLAGFNEQFF. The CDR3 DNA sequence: TGCAGCGTTGAAGACCCGGGACTAGCGGGATTCAATGAGCAGTTCTTC.